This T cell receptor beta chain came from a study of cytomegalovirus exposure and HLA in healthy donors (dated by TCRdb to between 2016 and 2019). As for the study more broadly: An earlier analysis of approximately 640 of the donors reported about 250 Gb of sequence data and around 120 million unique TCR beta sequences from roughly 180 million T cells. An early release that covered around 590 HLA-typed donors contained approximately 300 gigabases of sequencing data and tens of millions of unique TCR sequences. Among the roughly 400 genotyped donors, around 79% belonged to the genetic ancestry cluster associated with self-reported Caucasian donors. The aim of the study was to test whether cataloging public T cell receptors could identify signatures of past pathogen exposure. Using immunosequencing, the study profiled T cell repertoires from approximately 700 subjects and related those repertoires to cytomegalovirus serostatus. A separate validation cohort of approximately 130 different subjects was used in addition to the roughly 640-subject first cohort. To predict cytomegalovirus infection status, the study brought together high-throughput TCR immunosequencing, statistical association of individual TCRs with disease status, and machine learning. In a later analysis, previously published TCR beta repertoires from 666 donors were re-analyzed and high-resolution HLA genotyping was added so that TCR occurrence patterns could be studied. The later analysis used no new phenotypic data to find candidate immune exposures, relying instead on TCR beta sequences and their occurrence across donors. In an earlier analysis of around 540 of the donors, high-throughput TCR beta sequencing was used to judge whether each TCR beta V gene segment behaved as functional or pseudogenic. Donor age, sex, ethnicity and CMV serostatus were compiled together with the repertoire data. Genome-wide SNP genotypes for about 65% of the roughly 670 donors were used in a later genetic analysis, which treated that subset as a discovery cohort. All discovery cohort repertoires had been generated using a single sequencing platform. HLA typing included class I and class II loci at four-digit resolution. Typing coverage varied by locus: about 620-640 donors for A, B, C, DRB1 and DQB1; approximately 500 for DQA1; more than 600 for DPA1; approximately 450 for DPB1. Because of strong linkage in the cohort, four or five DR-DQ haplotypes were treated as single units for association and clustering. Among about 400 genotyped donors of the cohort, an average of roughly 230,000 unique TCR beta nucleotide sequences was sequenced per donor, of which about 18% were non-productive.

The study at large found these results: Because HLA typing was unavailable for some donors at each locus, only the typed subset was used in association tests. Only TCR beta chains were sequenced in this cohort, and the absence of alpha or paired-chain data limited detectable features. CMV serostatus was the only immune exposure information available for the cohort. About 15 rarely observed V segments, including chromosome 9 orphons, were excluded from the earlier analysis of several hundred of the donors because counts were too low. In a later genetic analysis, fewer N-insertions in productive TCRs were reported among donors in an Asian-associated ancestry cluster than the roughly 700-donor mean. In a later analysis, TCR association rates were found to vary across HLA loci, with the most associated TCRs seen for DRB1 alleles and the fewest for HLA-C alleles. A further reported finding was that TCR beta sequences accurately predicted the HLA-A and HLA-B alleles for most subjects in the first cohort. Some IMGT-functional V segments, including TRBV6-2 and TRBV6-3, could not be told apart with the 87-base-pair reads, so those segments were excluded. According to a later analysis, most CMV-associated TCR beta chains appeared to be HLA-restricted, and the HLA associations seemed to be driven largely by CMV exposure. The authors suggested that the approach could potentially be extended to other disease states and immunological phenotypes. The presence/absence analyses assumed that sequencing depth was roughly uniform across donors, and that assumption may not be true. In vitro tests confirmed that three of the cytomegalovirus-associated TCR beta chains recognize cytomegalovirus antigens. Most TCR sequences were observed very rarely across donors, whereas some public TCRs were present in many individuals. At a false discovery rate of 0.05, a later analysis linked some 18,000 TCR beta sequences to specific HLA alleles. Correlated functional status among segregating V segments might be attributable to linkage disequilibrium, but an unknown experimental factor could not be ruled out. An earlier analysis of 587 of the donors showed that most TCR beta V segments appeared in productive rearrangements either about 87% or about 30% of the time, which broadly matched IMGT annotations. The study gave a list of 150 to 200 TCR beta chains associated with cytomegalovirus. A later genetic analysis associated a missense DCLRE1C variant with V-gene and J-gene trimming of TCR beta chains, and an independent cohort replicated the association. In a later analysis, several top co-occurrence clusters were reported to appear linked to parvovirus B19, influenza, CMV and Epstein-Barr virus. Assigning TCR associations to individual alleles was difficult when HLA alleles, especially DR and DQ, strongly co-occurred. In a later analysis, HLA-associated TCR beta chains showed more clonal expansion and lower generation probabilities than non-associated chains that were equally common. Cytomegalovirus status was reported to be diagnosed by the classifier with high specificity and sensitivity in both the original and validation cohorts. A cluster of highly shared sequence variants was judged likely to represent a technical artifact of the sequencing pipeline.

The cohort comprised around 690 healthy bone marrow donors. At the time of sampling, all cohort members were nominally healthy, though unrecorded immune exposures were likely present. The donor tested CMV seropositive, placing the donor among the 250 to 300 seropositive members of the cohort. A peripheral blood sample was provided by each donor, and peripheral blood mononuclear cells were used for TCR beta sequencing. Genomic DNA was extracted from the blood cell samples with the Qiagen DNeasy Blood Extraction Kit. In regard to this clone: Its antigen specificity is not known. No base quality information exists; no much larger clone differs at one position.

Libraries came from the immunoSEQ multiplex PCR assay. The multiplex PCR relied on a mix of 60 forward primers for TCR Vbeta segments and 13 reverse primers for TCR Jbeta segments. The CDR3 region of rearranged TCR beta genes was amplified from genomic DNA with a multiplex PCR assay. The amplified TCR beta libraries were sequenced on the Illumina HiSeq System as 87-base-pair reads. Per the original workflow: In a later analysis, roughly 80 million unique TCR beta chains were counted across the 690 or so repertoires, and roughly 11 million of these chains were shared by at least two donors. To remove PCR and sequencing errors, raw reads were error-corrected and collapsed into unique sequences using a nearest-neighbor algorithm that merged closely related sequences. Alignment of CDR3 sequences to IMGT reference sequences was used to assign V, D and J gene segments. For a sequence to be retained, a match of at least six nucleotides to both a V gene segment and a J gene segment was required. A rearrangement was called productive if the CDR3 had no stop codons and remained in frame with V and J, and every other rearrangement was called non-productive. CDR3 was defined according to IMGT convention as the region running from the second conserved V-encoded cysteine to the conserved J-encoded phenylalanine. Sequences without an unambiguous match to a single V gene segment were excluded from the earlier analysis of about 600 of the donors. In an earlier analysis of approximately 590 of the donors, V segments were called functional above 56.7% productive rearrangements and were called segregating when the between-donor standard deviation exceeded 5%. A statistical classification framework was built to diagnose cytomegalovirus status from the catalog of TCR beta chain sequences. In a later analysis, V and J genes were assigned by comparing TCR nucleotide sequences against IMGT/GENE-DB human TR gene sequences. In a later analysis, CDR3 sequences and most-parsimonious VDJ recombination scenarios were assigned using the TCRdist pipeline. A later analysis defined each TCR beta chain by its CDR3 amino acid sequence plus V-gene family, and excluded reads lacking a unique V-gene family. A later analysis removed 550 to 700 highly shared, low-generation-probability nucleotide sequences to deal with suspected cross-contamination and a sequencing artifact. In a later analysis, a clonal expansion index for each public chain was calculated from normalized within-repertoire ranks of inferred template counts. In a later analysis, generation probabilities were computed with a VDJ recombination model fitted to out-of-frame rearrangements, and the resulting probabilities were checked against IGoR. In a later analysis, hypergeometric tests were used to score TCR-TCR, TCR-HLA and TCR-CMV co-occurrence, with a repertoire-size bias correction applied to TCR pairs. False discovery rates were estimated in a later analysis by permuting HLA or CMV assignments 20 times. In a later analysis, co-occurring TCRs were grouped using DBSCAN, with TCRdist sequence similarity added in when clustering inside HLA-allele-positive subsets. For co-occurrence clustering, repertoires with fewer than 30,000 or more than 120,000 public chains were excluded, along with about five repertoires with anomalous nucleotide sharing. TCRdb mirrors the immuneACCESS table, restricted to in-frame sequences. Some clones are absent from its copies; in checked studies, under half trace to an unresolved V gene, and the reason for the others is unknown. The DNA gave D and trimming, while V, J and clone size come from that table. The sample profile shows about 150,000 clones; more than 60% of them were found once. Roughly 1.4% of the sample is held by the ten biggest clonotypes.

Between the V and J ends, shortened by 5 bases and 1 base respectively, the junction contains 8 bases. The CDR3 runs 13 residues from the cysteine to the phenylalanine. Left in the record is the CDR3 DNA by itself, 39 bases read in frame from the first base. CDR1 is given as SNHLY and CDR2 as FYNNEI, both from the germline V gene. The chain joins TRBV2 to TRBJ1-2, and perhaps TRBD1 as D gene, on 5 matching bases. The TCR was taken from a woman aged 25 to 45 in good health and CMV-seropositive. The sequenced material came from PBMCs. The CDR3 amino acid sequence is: CASSTGLNYGYTF. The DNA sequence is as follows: TGTGCCAGCAGTACGGGACTTAACTATGGCTACACCTTC.